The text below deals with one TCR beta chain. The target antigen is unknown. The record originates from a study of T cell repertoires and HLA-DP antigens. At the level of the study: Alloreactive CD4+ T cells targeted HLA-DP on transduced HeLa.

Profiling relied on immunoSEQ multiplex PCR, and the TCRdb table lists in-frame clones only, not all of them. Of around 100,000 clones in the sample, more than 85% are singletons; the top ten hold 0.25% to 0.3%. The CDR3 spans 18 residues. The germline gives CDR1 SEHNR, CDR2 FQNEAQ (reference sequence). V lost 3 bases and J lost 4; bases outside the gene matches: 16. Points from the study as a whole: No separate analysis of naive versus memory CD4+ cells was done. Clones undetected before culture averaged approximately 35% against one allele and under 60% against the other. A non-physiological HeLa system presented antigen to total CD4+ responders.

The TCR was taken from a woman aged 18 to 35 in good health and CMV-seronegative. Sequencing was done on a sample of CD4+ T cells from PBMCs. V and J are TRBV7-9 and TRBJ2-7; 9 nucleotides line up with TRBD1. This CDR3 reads CASSFPGTGPKENYEQYF. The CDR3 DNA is TGTGCCAGCAGCTTTCCCGGGACAGGGCCAAAAGAAAATTACGAGCAGTACTTC.